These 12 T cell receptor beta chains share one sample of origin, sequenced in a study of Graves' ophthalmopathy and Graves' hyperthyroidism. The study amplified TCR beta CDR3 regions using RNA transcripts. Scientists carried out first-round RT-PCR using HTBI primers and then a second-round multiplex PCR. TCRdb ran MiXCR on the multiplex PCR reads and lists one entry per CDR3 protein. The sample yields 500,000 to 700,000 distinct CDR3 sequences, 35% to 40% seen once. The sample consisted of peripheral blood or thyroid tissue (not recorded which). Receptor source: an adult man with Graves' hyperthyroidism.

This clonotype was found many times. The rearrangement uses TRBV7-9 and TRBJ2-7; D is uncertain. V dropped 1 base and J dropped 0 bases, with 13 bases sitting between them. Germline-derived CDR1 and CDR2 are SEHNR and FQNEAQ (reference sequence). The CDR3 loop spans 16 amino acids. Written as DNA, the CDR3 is TGTGCCAGCAGCTTAGATGACTTCTGGAGCTCCTACGAGCAGTACTTC. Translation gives CASSLDDFWSSYEQYF.

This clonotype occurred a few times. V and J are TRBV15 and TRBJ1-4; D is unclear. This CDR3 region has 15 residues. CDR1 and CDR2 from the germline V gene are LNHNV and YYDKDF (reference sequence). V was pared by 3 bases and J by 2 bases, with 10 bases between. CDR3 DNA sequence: TGTGCCACCAGCAGGGAGAGGCTTACTAATGAAAAACTGTTTTTT. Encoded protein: CATSRERLTNEKLFF.

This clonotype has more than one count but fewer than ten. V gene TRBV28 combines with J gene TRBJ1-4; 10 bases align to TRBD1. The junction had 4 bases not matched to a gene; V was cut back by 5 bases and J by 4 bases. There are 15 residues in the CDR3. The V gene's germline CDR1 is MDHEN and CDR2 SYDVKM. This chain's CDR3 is CASSGWTGGNEKLFF. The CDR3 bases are TGTGCCAGCAGTGGATGGACAGGGGGTAATGAAAAACTGTTTTTT. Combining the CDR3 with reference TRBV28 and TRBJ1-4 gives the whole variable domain DVKVTQSSRYLVKRTGEKVFLECVQDMDHENMFWYRQDPGLGLRLIYFSYDVKMKEKGDIPEGYSVSREKKERFSLILESASTNQTSMYLCASSGWTGGNEKLFFGSGTQLSVL.

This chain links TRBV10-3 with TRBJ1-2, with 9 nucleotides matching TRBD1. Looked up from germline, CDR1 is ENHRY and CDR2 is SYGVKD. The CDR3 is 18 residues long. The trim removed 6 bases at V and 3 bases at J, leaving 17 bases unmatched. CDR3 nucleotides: TGTGCCATCAGCCCGAGGAGGGGTACAGGGGGCGCCGACTATGGCTACACCTTC. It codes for CAISPRRGTGGADYGYTF.

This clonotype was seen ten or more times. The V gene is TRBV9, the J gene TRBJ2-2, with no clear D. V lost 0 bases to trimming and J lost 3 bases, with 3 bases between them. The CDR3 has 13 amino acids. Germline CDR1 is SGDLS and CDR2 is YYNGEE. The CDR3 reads CASSVVDTGELFF. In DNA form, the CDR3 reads TGTGCCAGCAGCGTAGTGGACACCGGGGAGCTGTTTTTT.

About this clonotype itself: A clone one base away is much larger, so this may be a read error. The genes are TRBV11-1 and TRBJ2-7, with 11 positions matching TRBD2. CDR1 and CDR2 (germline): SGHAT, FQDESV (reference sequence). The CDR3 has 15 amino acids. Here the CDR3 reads CASSHTSGGYYGQYF. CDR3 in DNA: TGTGCCAGCAGTCACACTAGCGGGGGATACTACGGGCAGTACTTC.

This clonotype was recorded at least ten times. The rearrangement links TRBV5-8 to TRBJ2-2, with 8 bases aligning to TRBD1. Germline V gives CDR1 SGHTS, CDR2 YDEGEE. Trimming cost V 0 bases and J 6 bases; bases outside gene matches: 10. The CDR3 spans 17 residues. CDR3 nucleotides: TGTGCCAGCAGCTTGGAGTTCGGACAGGGTCTTCCCGGGGAGCTGTTTTTT. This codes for CASSLEFGQGLPGELFF.

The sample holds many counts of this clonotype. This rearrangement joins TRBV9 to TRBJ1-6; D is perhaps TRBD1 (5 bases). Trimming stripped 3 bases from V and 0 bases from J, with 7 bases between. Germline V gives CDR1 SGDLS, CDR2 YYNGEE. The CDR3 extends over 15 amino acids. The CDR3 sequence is CASSAGSSYNSPLHF. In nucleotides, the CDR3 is TGTGCCAGCAGCGCAGGGAGCTCCTATAATTCACCCCTCCACTTT. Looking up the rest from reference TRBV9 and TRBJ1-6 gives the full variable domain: DSGVTQTPKHLITATGQRVTLRCSPRSGDLSVYWYQQSLDQGLQFLIQYYNGEERAKGNILERFSAQQFPDLHSELNLSSLELGDSALYFCASSAGSSYNSPLHFGNGTRLTVT.

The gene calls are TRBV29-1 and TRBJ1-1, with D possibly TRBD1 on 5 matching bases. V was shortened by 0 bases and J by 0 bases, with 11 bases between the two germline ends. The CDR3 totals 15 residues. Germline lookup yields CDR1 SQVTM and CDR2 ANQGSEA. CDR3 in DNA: TGCAGCGTTGAAGAGTTCCGACAGATGAACACTGAAGCTTTCTTT. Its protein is CSVEEFRQMNTEAFF.

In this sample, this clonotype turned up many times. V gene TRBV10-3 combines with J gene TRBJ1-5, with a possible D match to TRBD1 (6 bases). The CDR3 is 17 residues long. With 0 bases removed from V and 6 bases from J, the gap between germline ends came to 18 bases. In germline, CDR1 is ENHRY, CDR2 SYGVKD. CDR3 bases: TGTGCCATCAGTGAGTCGAGGGGGGACAATATGGGTCAGCCCCAGCATTTT. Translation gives CAISESRGDNMGQPQHF.

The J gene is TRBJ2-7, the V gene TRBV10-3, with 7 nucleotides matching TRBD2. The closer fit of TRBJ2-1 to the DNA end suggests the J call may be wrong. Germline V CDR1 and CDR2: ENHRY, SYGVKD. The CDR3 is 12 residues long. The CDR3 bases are TGTGCCATCAGTAACGGGGGGAGTGAGCAGTTCTTC. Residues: CAISNGGSEQFF.

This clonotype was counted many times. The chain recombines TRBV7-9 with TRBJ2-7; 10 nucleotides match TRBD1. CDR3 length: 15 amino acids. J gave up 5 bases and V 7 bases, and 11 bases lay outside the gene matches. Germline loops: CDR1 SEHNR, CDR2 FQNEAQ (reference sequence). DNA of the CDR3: TGTGCCAGCACCCCTGGTGGACAGGGGGTCAACGAGCAGTACTTC. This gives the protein CASTPGGQGVNEQYF. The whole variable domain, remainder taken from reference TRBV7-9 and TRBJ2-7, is DTGVSQNPRHKITKRGQNVTFRCDPISEHNRLYWYRQTLGQGPEFLTYFQNEAQLEKSRLLSDRFSAERPKGSFSTLEIQRTEQGDSAMYLCASTPGGQGVNEQYFGPGTRLTVT.